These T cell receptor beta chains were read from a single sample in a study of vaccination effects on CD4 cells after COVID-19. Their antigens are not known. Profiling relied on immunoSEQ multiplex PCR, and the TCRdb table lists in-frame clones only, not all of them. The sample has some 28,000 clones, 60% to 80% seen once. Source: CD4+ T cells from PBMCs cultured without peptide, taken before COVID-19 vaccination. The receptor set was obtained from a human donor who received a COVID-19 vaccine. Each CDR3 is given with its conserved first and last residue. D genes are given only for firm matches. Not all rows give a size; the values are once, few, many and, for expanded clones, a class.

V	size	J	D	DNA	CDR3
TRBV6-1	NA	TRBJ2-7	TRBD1	TGTGCCTGCAGGCAGGGGGATTCCTACGAGCAGTACTTC	CACRQGDSYEQYF
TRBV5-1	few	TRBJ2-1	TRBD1	TGCGCCAGCATCCAGACAGGGAGAACGAAGCAGTTCTTC	CASIQTGRTKQFF
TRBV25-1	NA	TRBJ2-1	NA	TGTGCCAGCAGTCCAGACTTGAAGTCGGAGCAGTTCTTC	CASSPDLKSEQFF
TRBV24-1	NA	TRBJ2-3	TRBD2	TGTGCCACCAGCTTAACTAGCGGGGGGGCCGCAGATACGCAGTATTTT	CATSLTSGGAADTQYF
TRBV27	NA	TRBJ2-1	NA	TGTGCCAGCAGTCCCCTCCTTAGTGGTGAGCAGTTCTTC	CASSPLLSGEQFF
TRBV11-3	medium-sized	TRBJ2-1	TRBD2	TGTGCCAGCAGCTTAGATCAGGGCGGGAGCTTCCCCGGTGAGCAGTTCTTC	CASSLDQGGSFPGEQFF
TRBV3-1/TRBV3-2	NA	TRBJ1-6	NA	TGTGCCAGCAGCCACCAAGGGCTCCGGGCTTCACCCCTCCACTTT	CASSHQGLRASPLHF
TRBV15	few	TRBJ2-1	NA	TGTGCCACCAGCAGAGCTCGGGAAGGTGAGCAGTTCTTC	CATSRAREGEQFF
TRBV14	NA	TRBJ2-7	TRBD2	TGTGCCAGCAGCCCCCTCGCTAGCGGGGGTACCTACGAGCAGTACTTC	CASSPLASGGTYEQYF
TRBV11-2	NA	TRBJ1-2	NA	TGTGCCAGCAGCTTAGATCATGGCTACACCTTC	CASSLDHGYTF
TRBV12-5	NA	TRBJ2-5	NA	TGTGCTAGTGGTTTGGTTCTGGGGGGCACAACCCAAGAGACCCAGTACTTC	CASGLVLGGTTQETQYF
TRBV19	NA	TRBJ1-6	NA	TGTGCCAGTAGTATTCCTGCAGGGATCACCCTCCACTTT	CASSIPAGITLHF
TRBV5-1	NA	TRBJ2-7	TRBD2	TGCGCCAGCAGCCAGGGACTAGCGGGAGGCTCCTACGAGCAGTACTTC	CASSQGLAGGSYEQYF
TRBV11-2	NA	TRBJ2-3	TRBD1	TGTGCCAGCAGCCACGGTCAGCGGACAGGCCCAGATACGCAGTATTTT	CASSHGQRTGPDTQYF
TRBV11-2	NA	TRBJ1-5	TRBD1	TGTGCCAGCAGCTTAGTTCCCGACGGGACAGGGGATCAGCCCCAGCATTTT	CASSLVPDGTGDQPQHF
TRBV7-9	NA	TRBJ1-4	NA	TGTGCCAGCAGCTTAGGCTCCGTAAATAGACTGTTTTTT	CASSLGSVNRLFF
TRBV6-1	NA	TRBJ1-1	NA	TGTGCCAGCAGTGAACCAGGGGACACTGAAGCTTTCTTT	CASSEPGDTEAFF
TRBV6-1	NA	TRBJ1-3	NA	TGTGCCAGCAGTGAAGTCCTTGGGATCACCGTCTCTGGAAACACCATATATTTT	CASSEVLGITVSGNTIYF
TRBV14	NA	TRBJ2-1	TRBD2	TGTGCCAGCAGCCAAGGGTGGGACTATTACAATGAGCAGTTCTTC	CASSQGWDYYNEQFF
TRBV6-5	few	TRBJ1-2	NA	TGTGCCAGCAGCAATGACGGCTATGGCTACACCTTC	CASSNDGYGYTF
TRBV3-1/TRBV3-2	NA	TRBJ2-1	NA	TGTGCCAGCAGCCAAGCCCTCGTCTCCTACAATGAGCAGTTCTTC	CASSQALVSYNEQFF